The subject of this entry is one T cell receptor (beta chain). Its target is not known. Looked up from germline, CDR1 is SGHRS and CDR2 is YFSETQ. The CDR3 covers 13 residues. V lost 4 bases and J 0 bases, leaving 7 bases between the germline ends. These data belong to a study of PD-L1 blockade in urothelial cancer. Assay used: immunoSEQ multiplex PCR; TCRdb lists only in-frame clones, some missing. Of roughly 120,000 clones in the sample, roughly 80% were seen once. Noted time point: pretreatment peripheral blood. Study-level results: For durable-benefit patients, tumor-associated blood clones expanded more at 3 weeks.

The receptor's source is a man between 50 and 59 years old with urothelial cancer. The specimen comprised PBMCs, sampled around atezolizumab (anti-PD-L1) treatment. The chain recombines TRBV5-1 with TRBJ2-5; a weak D match, TRBD2 (6 bases). The CDR3 DNA is TGCGCCAGCAGCGCGGGGAACCAAGAGACCCAGTACTTC. Amino acid sequence: CASSAGNQETQYF.